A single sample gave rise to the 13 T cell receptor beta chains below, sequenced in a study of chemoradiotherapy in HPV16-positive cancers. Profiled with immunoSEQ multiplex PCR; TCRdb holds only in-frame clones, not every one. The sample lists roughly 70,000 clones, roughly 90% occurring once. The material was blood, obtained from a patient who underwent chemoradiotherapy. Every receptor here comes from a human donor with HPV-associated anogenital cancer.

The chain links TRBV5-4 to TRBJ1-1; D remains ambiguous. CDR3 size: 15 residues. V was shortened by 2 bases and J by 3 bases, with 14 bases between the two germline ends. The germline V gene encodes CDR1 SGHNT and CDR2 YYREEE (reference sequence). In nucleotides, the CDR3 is TGTGCCAGCAGCTTATCCCTGGGCTGGTACACTGAAGCTTTCTTT. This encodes CASSLSLGWYTEAFF.

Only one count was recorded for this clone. DNA of the CDR3: TGTGCCAGCAGCCAAGTGAGAGGCTCACCCCTCCACTTT. Its protein product is CASSQVRGSPLHF. The V call is TRBV14, the J call TRBJ1-6, with D uncertain. The CDR3 consists of 13 residues. Germline CDR1 reads SGHDN; CDR2 reads FVKESK. V lost 1 base, J lost 10 bases, and 8 bases lay in between.

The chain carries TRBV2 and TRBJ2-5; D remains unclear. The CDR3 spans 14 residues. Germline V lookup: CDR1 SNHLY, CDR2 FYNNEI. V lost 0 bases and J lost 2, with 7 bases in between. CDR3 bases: TGTGCCAGCAGTGAAGCTAGAAGACAAGAGACCCAGTACTTC. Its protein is CASSEARRQETQYF. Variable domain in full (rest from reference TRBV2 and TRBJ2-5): EPEVTQTPSHQVTQMGQEVILRCVPISNHLYFYWYRQILGQKVEFLVSFYNNEISEKSEIFDDQFSVERPDGSNFTLKIRSTKLEDSAMYFCASSEARRQETQYFGPGTRLLVL.

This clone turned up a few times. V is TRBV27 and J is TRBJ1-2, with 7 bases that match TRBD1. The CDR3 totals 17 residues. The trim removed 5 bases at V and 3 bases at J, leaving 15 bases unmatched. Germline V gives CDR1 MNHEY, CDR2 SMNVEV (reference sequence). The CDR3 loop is CASSPEDRSQGDYGYTF. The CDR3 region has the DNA TGTGCCAGCAGTCCGGAGGACAGGTCCCAAGGGGACTATGGCTACACCTTC.

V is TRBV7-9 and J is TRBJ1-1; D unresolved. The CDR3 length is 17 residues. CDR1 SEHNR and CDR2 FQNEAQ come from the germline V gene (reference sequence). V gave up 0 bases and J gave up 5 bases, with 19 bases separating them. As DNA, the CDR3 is TGTGCCAGCAGCTTAGCGGGTCCGAGGGCTACATTGACTGAAGCTTTCTTT. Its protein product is CASSLAGPRATLTEAFF.

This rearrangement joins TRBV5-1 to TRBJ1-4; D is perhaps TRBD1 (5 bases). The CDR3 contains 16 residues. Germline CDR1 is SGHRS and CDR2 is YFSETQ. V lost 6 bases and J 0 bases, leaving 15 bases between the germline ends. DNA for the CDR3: TGCGCCAGCACCTTTGGGGCTGGGGCAACTAATGAAAAACTGTTTTTT. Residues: CASTFGAGATNEKLFF.

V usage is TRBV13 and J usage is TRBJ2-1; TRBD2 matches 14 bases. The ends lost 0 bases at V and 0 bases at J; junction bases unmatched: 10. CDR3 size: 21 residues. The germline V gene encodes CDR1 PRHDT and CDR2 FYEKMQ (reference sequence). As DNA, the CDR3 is TGTGCCAGCAGCTTAGGCATCACCTGGACTAGCGGGGGGACCTCCTACAATGAGCAGTTCTTC. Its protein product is CASSLGITWTSGGTSYNEQFF.

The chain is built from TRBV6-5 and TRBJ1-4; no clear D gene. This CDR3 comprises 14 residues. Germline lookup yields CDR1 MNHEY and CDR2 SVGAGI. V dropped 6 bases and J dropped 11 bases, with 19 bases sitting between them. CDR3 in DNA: TGTGCCAGCAGCCACCGACCGAAGACTGAGAAACTGTTTTTT. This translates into CASSHRPKTEKLFF.

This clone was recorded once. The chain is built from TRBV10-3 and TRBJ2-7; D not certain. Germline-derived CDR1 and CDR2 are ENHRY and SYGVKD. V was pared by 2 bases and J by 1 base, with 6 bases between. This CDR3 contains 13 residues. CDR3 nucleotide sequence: TGTGCCATCAGTGAGGTTCCGTCCTACGAGCAGTACTTC. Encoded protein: CAISEVPSYEQYF.

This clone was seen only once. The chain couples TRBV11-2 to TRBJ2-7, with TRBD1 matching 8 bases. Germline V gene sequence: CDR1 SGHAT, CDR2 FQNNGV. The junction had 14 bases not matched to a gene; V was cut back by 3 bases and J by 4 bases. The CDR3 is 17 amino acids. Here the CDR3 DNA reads TGTGCCAGCAGCTTCCTTCACCGGGCGGGACAGGCTTACGAGCAGTACTTC. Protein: CASSFLHRAGQAYEQYF.

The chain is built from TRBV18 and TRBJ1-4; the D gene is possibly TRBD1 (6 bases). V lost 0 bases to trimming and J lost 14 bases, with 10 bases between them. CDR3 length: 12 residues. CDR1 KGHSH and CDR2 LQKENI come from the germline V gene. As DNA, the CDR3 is TGTGCCAGCTCACCACCGACAGGTGGGCTGTTTTTT. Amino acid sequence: CASSPPTGGLFF.

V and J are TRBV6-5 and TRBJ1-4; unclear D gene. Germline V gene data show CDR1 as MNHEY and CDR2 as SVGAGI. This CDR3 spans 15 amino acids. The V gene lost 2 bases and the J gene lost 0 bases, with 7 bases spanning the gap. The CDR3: CASSYQEATNEKLFF. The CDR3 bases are TGTGCCAGCAGTTACCAAGAAGCAACTAATGAAAAACTGTTTTTT.

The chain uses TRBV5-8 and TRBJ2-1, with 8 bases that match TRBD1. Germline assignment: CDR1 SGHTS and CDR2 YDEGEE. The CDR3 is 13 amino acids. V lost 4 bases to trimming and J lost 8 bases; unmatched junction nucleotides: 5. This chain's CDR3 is CASSKDRDYEQFF. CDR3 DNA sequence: TGTGCCAGCAGCAAGGACAGGGACTATGAGCAGTTCTTC.